This T cell receptor (beta chain) was sequenced in a study of ipilimumab plus nivolumab after autologous stem cell transplantation. Study as a whole: The myeloma cohort included high-risk transplant-naive patients and patients relapsing within 3 years of a first autologous transplant.

The germline gives CDR1 MGHRA, CDR2 YSYEKL. This CDR3 has 17 amino acids. The trim removed 1 base at V and 1 base at J, leaving 7 bases unmatched. Patients got ipilimumab 1 mg/kg beginning 14 to 28 days post-transplant. Clones were sequenced by immunoSEQ multiplex PCR, and TCRdb holds only the in-frame ones, with some missing. This sample has 37,000 or so clones, with over 90% found just once. The sample here was PBMCs, taken in a trial of ipilimumab plus nivolumab as post-transplant consolidation. This chain links TRBV4-1 with TRBJ1-3; 7 positions agree with TRBD1. The clonotype comes from a male donor with multiple myeloma. CDR3 protein: CASSQGTTGTSGNTIYF. The CDR3 coding sequence is TGCGCCAGCAGCCAAGGTACGACAGGGACATCTGGAAACACCATATATTTT.